This TCR beta chain was sequenced during a study of memory B cells and T cells in multiple sclerosis (dated by TCRdb to between 2018 and 2020). At the level of the whole study: In multiple sclerosis patients, the study set the TCR beta repertoires of autoproliferating peripheral T cells against those of T cells infiltrating brain lesions. Two multiple sclerosis patients, for whom either brain lesions at autopsy or brain-infiltrating cells from biopsy were available, were included in TCR sequencing. Study-level results and caveats: Because clone-set sizes varied across compartments, the counts of shared clonotypes were affected, making normalization necessary.

PBMCs were obtained by Ficoll density gradient centrifugation and kept cryopreserved until use. Inclusive of the bounding cysteine and phenylalanine, the CDR3 is 14 residues long. The sequence is cut down to CDR3 DNA, 42 bases in frame from base 1. Clipping removes 4 bases from V and 8 bases from J, with 8 as the unmatched junction base count. From the germline V gene, CDR1 is SGHTA and CDR2 is FQGTGA. Genomic DNA was extracted, and the immunoSEQ Platform was used to amplify TCRbeta CDR3 regions from that DNA. The immunoSEQ assay combined multiplex PCR with high-throughput sequencing and a vendor bioinformatics pipeline. The authors' analysis ran thus. Non-productive sequences and CDR3s shorter than 4 amino acids were removed, and clonotype frequencies were recalculated per sample. Shared clonotypes were identified in immunoSEQ Analyzer 2.0 as identical CDR3 amino acid, V gene and J gene sequences. Repertoire overlap was normalized by dividing shared clonotype counts by the product of both clone-set sizes, scaled by 1000 into arbitrary units. This is the immuneACCESS table as TCRdb keeps it, with only in-frame sequences that have V and J called. A part of the clones is gone; compared with another copy, unresolved V genes explain less than half, and the rest is unexplained. For V, J and clone size, that table is used; D and trimming come from the DNA. The sample data list around 14,000 clones, and around 70% of these were observed just once. The biggest ten clones account for 2.3% of the sample.

With regard to this clone: This receptor's antigen is unknown. No much larger clone exists at a distance of one base, and base qualities are not known.

The chain joins TRBV7-3 to TRBJ1-2; 9 bases in the junction line up with TRBD1. The receptor's source is a human donor with multiple sclerosis. The sequenced material came from memory (CD45RO+) CD4+ T cells from blood. The cell subset or site label corresponds to: CD45RO+ memory T cells sorted from peripheral blood. The CDR3 protein: CASSSTIQGAGYTF. The nucleotide sequence is TGTGCCAGCAGCTCCACTATACAGGGGGCAGGCTACACCTTC. With the portions outside the CDR3 filled from the reference TRBV7-3 and TRBJ1-2 genes, the complete variable region becomes GAGVSQTPSNKVTEKGKYVELRCDPISGHTALYWYRQSLGQGPEFLIYFQGTGAADDSGLPNDRFFAVRPEGSVSTLKIQRTERGDSAVYLCASSSTIQGAGYTFGSGTRLTVV.